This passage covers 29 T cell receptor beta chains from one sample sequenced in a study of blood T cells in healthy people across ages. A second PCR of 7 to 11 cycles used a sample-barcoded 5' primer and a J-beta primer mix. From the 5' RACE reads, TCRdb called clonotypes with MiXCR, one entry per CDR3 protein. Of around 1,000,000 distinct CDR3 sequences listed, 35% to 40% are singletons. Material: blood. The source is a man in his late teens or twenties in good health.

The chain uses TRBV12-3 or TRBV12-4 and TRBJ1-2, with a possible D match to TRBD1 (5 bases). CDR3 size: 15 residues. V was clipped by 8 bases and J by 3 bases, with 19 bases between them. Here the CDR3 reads CASSQRQGLDYGYTF. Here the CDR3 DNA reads TGTGCCAGCTCACAAAGGCAGGGTCTCGACTATGGCTACACCTTC.

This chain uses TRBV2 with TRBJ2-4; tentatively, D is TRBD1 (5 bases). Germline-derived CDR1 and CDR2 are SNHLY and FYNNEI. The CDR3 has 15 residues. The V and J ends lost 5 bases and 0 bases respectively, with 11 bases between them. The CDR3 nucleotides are TGTGCCAGCAGTAATGACAGTCTAGCCAAAAACATTCAGTACTTC. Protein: CASSNDSLAKNIQYF.

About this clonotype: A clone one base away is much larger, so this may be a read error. The CDR3 reads CSASWISEQYF. The CDR3 region has the DNA TGCAGTGCTAGCTGGATCTCCGAGCAGTACTTC. The V gene is TRBV20-1, the J gene TRBJ2-7, with D uncertain. Germline V gives CDR1 DFQATT, CDR2 SNEGSKA (reference sequence). The CDR3 totals 11 residues. V shed 3 bases and J shed 6 bases, with 9 bases lying between them.

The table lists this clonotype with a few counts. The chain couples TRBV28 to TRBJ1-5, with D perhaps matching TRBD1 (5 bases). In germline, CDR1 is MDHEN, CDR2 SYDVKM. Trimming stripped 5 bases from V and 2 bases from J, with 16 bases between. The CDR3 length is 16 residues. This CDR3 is CASSGERGGGNQPQHF. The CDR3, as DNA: TGTGCCAGCAGTGGCGAAAGGGGAGGGGGCAATCAGCCCCAGCATTTT.

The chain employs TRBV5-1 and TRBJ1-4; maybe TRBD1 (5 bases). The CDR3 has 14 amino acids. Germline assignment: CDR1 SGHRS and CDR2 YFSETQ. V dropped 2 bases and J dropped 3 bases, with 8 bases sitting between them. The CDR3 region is CASSLQEPNEKLFF. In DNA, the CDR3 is TGCGCCAGCAGCTTACAGGAGCCTAATGAAAAACTGTTTTTT.

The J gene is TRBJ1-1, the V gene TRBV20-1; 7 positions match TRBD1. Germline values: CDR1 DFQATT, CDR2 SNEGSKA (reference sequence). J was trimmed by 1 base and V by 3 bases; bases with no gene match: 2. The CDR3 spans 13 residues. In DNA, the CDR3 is TGCAGTGCTAGGGACAGGACGAACACTGAAGCTTTCTTT. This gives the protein CSARDRTNTEAFF.

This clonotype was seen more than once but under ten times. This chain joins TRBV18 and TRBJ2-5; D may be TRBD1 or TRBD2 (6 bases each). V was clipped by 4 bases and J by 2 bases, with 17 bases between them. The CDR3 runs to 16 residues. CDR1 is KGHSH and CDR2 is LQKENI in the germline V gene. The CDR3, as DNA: TGTGCCAGCTCACGAGGGGGGAACACGCTGCAAGAGACCCAGTACTTC. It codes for CASSRGGNTLQETQYF.

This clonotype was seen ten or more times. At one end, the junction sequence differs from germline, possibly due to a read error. The CDR3 DNA is TGTGCCAGCAGCTTAGCTGGGAAGAACACTGAAGCTTTCTTT. Translation: CASSLAGKNTEAFF. The rearrangement joins TRBV5-1 to TRBJ1-1; no definite D call. CDR3 length: 14 residues. Germline loops: CDR1 SGHRS, CDR2 YFSETQ.

CDR3 DNA sequence: TGTGCCAGCAGCTTAGGTAGTACCCGTTATGGCTACACCTTC. Amino acid sequence: CASSLGSTRYGYTF. This chain connects TRBV7-9 to TRBJ1-2; unclear D gene. Germline CDR1 is SEHNR and CDR2 is FQNEAQ (reference sequence). Trimming cost V 1 base and J 5 bases, with 11 bases left between them. CDR3 size: 14 residues.

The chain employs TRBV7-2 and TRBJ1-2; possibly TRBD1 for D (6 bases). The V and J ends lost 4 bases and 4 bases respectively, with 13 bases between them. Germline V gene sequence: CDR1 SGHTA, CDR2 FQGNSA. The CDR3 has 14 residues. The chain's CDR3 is CASSSQGATYGYTF. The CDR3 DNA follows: TGTGCCAGCAGCTCACAGGGCGCGACCTATGGCTACACCTTC.

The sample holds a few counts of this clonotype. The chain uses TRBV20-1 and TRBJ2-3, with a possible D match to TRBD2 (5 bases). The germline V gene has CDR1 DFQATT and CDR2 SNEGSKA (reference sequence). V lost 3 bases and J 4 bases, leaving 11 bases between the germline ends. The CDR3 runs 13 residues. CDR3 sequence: CSASVWGADTQYF. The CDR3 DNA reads TGCAGTGCTAGTGTGTGGGGAGCAGATACGCAGTATTTT.

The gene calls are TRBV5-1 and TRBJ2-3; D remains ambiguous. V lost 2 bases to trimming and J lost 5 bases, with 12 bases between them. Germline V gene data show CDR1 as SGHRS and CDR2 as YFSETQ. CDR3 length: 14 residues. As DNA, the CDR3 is TGCGCCAGCAGCTTCGCTAGTTTAGAAGATACGCAGTATTTT. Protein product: CASSFASLEDTQYF.

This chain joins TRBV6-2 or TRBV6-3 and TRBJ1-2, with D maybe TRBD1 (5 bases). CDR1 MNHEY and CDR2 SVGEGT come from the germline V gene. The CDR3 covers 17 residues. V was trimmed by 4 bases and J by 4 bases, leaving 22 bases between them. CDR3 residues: CASSSLESRDLFYGYTF. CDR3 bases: TGTGCCAGCAGTTCCCTGGAGAGCAGGGACCTCTTCTATGGCTACACCTTC.

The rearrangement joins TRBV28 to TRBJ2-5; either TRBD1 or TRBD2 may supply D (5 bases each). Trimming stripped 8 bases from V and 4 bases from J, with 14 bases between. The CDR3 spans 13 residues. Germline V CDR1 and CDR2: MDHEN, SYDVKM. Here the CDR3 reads CASGGRRLETQYF. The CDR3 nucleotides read TGTGCCAGCGGGGGACGACGGTTAGAGACCCAGTACTTC.

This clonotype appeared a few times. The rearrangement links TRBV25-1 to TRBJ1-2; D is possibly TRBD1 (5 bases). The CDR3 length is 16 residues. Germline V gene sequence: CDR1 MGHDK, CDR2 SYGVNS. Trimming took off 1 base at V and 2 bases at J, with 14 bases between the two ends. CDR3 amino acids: CASSESAWGVNYGYTF. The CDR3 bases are TGTGCCAGCAGTGAATCGGCTTGGGGGGTGAACTATGGCTACACCTTC.

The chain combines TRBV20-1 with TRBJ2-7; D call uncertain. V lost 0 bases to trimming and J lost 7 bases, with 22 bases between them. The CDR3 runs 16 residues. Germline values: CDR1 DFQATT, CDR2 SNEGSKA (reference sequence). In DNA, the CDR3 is TGCAGTGCTAGAGACCGCAGACTGGGCTTCTACAATGAGCAGTACTTC. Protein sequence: CSARDRRLGFYNEQYF.

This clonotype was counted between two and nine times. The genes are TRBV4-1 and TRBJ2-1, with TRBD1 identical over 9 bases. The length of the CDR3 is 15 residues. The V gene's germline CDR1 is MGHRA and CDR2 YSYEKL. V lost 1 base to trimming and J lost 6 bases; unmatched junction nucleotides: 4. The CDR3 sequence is CASSQGTGVTNEQFF. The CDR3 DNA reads TGCGCCAGCAGCCAAGGGACAGGGGTGACCAATGAGCAGTTCTTC.

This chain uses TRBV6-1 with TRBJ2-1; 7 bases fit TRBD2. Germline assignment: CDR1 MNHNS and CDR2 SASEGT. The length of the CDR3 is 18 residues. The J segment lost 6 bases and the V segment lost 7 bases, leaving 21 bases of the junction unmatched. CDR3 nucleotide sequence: TGTGCCAGCATCCGATGGGAGGGATCGACTAGCAGACGCAATGAGCAGTTCTTC. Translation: CASIRWEGSTSRRNEQFF.

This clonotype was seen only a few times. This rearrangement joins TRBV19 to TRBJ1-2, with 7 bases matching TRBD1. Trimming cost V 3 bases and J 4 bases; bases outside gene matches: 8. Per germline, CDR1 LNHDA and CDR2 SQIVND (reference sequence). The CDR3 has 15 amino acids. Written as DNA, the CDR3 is TGTGCCAGTAGTATGGCGACAGGGAATCTCTATGGCTACACCTTC. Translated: CASSMATGNLYGYTF.

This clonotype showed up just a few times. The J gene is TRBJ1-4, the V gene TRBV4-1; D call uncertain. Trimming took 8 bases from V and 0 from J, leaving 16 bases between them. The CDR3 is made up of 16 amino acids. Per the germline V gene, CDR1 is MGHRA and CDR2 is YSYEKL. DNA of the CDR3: TGCGCCAGCCGCAATCGAGGGCGGGCAACTAATGAAAAACTGTTTTTT. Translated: CASRNRGRATNEKLFF.

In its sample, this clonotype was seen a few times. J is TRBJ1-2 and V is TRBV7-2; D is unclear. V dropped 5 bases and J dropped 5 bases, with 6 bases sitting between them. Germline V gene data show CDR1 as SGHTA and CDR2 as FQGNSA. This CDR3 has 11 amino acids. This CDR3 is CASSAKYGYTF. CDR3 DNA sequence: TGTGCCAGCAGCGCGAAGTATGGCTACACCTTC.

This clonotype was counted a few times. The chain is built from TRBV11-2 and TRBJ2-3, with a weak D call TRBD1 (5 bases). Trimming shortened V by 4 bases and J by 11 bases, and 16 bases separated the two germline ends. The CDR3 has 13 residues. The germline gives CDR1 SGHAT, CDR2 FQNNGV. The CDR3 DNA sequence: TGTGCCAGCAGCTCTAGAGTGCAGGGAAGGCAGTATTTT. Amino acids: CASSSRVQGRQYF.

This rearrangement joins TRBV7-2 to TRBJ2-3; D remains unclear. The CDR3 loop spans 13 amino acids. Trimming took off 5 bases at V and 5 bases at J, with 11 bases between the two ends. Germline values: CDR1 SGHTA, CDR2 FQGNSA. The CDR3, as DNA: TGTGCCAGCAGCGAGAGGTACGAAGATACGCAGTATTTT. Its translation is CASSERYEDTQYF. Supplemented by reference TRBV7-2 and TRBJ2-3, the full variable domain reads GAGVSQSPSNKVTEKGKDVELRCDPISGHTALYWYRQSLGQGLEFLIYFQGNSAPDKSGLPSDRFSAERTGGSVSTLTIQRTQQEDSAVYLCASSERYEDTQYFGPGTRLTVL.

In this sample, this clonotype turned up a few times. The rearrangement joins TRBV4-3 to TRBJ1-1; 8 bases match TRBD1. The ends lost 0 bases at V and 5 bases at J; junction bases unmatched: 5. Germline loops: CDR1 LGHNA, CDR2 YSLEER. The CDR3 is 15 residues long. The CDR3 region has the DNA TGCGCCAGCAGCCAAGAAAGGACAGGGATAACTGAAGCTTTCTTT. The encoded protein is CASSQERTGITEAFF.

The CDR3 nucleotides read TGTGCCAGCAGCCAAGGGACTAGCGGGGGGTATCACACAGATACGCAGTATTTT. This codes for CASSQGTSGGYHTDTQYF. The chain is built from TRBV4-2 and TRBJ2-3; TRBD2 agrees at 14 bases. Trimming cost V 1 base and J 2 bases; bases outside gene matches: 5. Per germline, CDR1 LGHNA and CDR2 YNFKEQ. This CDR3 comprises 18 residues.

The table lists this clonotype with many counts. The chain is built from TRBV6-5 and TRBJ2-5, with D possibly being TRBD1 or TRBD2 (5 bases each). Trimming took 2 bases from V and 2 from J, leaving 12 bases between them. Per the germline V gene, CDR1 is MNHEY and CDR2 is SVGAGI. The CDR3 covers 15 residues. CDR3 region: CASSYGGSTQETQYF. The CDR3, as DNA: TGTGCCAGCAGTTACGGGGGATCTACTCAAGAGACCCAGTACTTC.

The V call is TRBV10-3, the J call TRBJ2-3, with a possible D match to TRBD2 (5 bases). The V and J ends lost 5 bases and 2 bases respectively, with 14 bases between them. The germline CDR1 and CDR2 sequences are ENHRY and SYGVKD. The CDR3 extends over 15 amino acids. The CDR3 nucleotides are TGTGCCATCAGTAACCACGGGGTAAACACAGATACGCAGTATTTT. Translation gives CAISNHGVNTDTQYF.

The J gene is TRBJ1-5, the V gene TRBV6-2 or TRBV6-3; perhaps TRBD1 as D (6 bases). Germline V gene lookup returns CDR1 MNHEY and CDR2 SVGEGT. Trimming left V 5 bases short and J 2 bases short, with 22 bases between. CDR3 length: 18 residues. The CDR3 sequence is CASSSGQGGAPGNQPQHF. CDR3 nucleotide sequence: TGTGCCAGCAGTAGCGGCCAAGGGGGGGCACCCGGCAATCAGCCCCAGCATTTT.

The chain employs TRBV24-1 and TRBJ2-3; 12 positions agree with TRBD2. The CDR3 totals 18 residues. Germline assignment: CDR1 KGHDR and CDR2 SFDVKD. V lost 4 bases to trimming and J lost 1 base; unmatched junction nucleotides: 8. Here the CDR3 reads CATSDYPRTSGGTDTQYF. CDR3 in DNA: TGTGCCACCAGTGACTACCCCCGGACTAGCGGGGGCACAGATACGCAGTATTTT.